This TCR beta chain was sequenced in a study of blood T cell repertoires in COVID-19. In the study overall: In each case, the material was cDNA or gDNA derived from T cells, B-cell-depleted T cells, or PBMCs.

Participants spanned ages about 18 to 90 years and resided in 20 to 25 US areas. Participants had their cohort set by participant-reported clinical history. Within 2 weeks before study entry, exposed participants met a COVID-19 case. The CDR3 sequence is 16 residues long. Trimming cost V 10 bases and J 4 bases; bases outside gene matches: 10. Germline V gene sequence: CDR1 MDHEN, CDR2 SYDVKM. The assay was immunoSEQ multiplex PCR, and TCRdb's table has in-frame clones only and misses some. This sample has under 400,000 clones; 85% to 90% occur once, and the top ten carry approximately 1%. This clonotype originated in a woman aged 25 to 39 who had been exposed to COVID-19. This rearrangement joins TRBV28 to TRBJ2-2; 12 nucleotides align to TRBD2. Sequenced: PBMCs or T cells enriched from blood (not recorded which). The CDR3 here is CATGLAGISVTGELFF. The CDR3 bases are TGTGCCACCGGACTAGCGGGAATATCGGTCACCGGGGAGCTGTTTTTT.